This note documents a single TCR beta chain sequence. Its antigen is unknown. Trimming took off 1 base at V and 5 bases at J, with 12 bases between the two ends. The CDR3 is made up of 14 amino acids. Germline CDR1 SGHRS, CDR2 YFSETQ. The sample belongs to a study of T cell responses to AZD1222 COVID-19 vaccine. Findings and limits, study-wide: The study found vaccine-associated CD4 TCRs spanning spike, dominant at 160-218 and 743-854. It was only after the peak T cell response that any repertoires were sampled. Seropositive AZD1222 recipients at baseline numbered only 6 or 7. Donors were mostly white British, more females; clonal diversity possibly underestimated.

TCRdb's table, derived via immunoSEQ multiplex PCR, lists solely in-frame clones and lacks some. The table has over 45,000 clones, about 90% seen once; the top ten hold about 15%. The rearrangement links TRBV5-1 to TRBJ1-2; D remains unclear. The receptor comes from an adult who received the AZD1222 COVID-19 vaccine. The sample consisted of peripheral blood, taken 28 days after the second AZD1222 dose. CDR3 DNA: TGCGCCAGCAGCTTGCTGGGTGTGGGTTATGGCTACACCTTC. Its translation is CASSLLGVGYGYTF. The full variable domain, in which reference TRBV5-1 and TRBJ1-2 provide the parts outside the CDR3, is KAGVTQTPRYLIKTRGQQVTLSCSPISGHRSVSWYQQTPGQGLQFLFEYFSETQRNKGNFPGRFSGRQFSNSRSEMNVSTLELGDSALYLCASSLLGVGYGYTFGSGTRLTVV.